These 26 T cell receptor beta chains came from one sample sequenced in a study of blood T cell repertoires in COVID-19. The assay was immunoSEQ multiplex PCR, and TCRdb's table has in-frame clones only and misses some. The sample includes roughly 100,000 clones, 75% to 85% of them seen just once. Sequenced material: peripheral blood. Source of these receptors: a man in his sixties with acute or convalescent COVID-19.

This chain links TRBV23-1 with TRBJ2-7; 7 positions agree with TRBD1. TRBV23-1 belongs to the ORF category, with a function that is uncertain. The CDR3 contains 15 residues. The ends lost 4 bases at V and 0 bases at J; junction bases unmatched: 6. CDR3 amino acids: CASSLVGQTSYEQYF. CDR3 bases: TGCGCCAGCAGTCTCGTGGGACAGACCTCCTACGAGCAGTACTTC.

V and J are TRBV4-1 and TRBJ1-5; 9 bases agree with TRBD1. The V and J ends lost 0 bases and 7 bases, in that order; junction bases with no gene match: 7. This CDR3 contains 16 residues. Germline CDR1 MGHRA, CDR2 YSYEKL. In DNA, the CDR3 is TGCGCCAGCAGCCAAGAAAGGGACAGGGATGCCCAGCCCCAGCATTTT. It encodes CASSQERDRDAQPQHF.

The chain links TRBV7-3 to TRBJ2-2, with 13 bases lining up with TRBD2. The J segment lost 6 bases and the V segment lost 1 base, leaving 8 bases of the junction unmatched. Germline-derived CDR1 and CDR2 are SGHTA and FQGTGA. The CDR3 is made up of 18 amino acids. The CDR3 here is CASSLIPRTSGSPGELFF. CDR3 DNA: TGTGCCAGCAGCTTAATCCCGAGGACTAGCGGGAGTCCCGGGGAGCTGTTTTTT.

The chain is built from TRBV27 and TRBJ2-5; TRBD1 agrees at 9 bases. The J segment lost 4 bases and the V segment lost 2 bases, leaving 2 bases of the junction unmatched. The length of the CDR3 is 14 residues. Germline V gene data show CDR1 as MNHEY and CDR2 as SMNVEV (reference sequence). The chain's CDR3 is CASSLGTGTETQYF. CDR3 nucleotides: TGTGCCAGCAGTTTAGGGACAGGGACAGAGACCCAGTACTTC.

The chain joins TRBV12-5 to TRBJ1-1; D remains ambiguous. V was trimmed by 0 bases and J by 8 bases, leaving 7 bases between them. Germline lookup yields CDR1 LGHNT and CDR2 FRNRAP. The CDR3 has 12 amino acids. DNA for the CDR3: TGTGCTAGTGGTTTGGTACCGGGGGAAGCTTTCTTT. It translates to CASGLVPGEAFF. Full variable domain (remainder filled in from reference TRBV12-5 and TRBJ1-1): DARVTQTPRHKVTEMGQEVTMRCQPILGHNTVFWYRQTMMQGLELLAYFRNRAPLDDSGMPKDRFSAEMPDATLATLKIQPSEPRDSAVYFCASGLVPGEAFFGQGTRLTVV.

The chain couples TRBV6-5 to TRBJ2-5; 7 nucleotides agree with TRBD2. J lost 3 bases, V lost 10 bases, and 11 bases had no gene match. Germline CDR1 MNHEY, CDR2 SVGAGI. This CDR3 has 14 amino acids. The CDR3 reads CATYEGGSKETQYF. The CDR3 DNA reads as TGTGCCACCTACGAGGGAGGGTCGAAAGAGACCCAGTACTTC.

The V and J genes are TRBV10-3 and TRBJ2-1, with 12 bases fitting TRBD2. The V and J ends lost 3 bases and 2 bases, in that order; junction bases with no gene match: 2. From germline, CDR1 is ENHRY and CDR2 SYGVKD. The CDR3 spans 16 residues. CDR3 sequence (DNA): TGTGCCATCAGTGATCCTAGCGGGGGGGCCTACAATGAGCAGTTCTTC. Encoded protein: CAISDPSGGAYNEQFF.

The J gene is TRBJ2-1, the V gene TRBV9; the match to TRBD1 covers 7 bases. This CDR3 has 15 residues. After removal of 4 bases from V and 2 bases from J, the junction contained 6 bases not matched to a gene. Germline CDR1 reads SGDLS; CDR2 reads YYNGEE. The CDR3 nucleotides read TGTGCCAGCAGCATAGGGGACAGACCCTACAATGAGCAGTTCTTC. It specifies CASSIGDRPYNEQFF.

The chain is built from TRBV27 and TRBJ2-7, with 10 bases aligning to TRBD1. There are 15 residues in the CDR3. Looked up from germline, CDR1 is MNHEY and CDR2 is SMNVEV (reference sequence). The trim removed 6 bases at V and 6 bases at J, leaving 11 bases unmatched. DNA for the CDR3: TGTGCCAGCAGATACGACAGGGGGCGCGGAGGCGAGCAGTACTTC. Protein: CASRYDRGRGGEQYF.

The J gene is TRBJ2-6, the V gene TRBV7-2, with unresolved D. The CDR3 contains 15 residues. V was trimmed by 4 bases and J by 0 bases, leaving 7 bases between them. The germline V gene has CDR1 SGHTA and CDR2 FQGNSA. The chain's CDR3 is CASSYMASGANVLTF. The DNA for the CDR3 is TGTGCCAGCAGCTATATGGCCTCTGGGGCCAACGTCCTGACTTTC.

The rearrangement uses TRBV10-3 and TRBJ1-1, with D perhaps matching TRBD1 (5 bases). From germline, CDR1 is ENHRY and CDR2 SYGVKD. V was trimmed by 0 bases and J by 11 bases, leaving 10 bases between them. The CDR3 length is 12 residues. The DNA of the CDR3 is TGTGCCATCAGTGAGTCGGGACTTGTGGCTTTCTTT. This translates into CAISESGLVAFF.

The chain links TRBV11-2 to TRBJ1-1; no reliable D call. V lost 4 bases, J lost 4 bases, and 13 bases lay in between. Germline CDR1 and CDR2: SGHAT and FQNNGV. CDR3 size: 14 residues. In DNA form, the CDR3 reads TGTGCCAGCAGCTCGATTCGACACCCCACTGAAGCTTTCTTT. It is translated as CASSSIRHPTEAFF.

The rearrangement uses TRBV7-9 and TRBJ1-1; D unclear. This CDR3 has 13 residues. The germline CDR1 and CDR2 sequences are SEHNR and FQNEAQ (reference sequence). V was cut by 2 bases and J by 4 bases, with 8 bases left in between. CDR3 loop: CASSLTEGTEAFF. The CDR3 nucleotides read TGTGCCAGCAGCTTAACCGAGGGCACTGAAGCTTTCTTT.

A few counts support this clone. This chain uses TRBV7-2 with TRBJ2-7; D uncertain. The CDR3 totals 14 residues. Germline values: CDR1 SGHTA, CDR2 FQGNSA. Trimming stripped 0 bases from V and 6 bases from J, with 12 bases between. The CDR3 nucleotides read TGTGCCAGCAGCTTAGCGAGGTCTAGAGTCGAGCAGTACTTC. This translates into CASSLARSRVEQYF.

In this sample, this clone turned up once. Given a much more abundant clone one base away, this may be a read error. The chain uses TRBV12-3 or TRBV12-4 and TRBJ1-1; D gene ambiguous. V was shortened by 5 bases and J by 1 base, with 2 bases between the two germline ends. The CDR3 totals 11 residues. The CDR3 sequence is CASSRNTEAFF. Here the CDR3 DNA reads TGTGCCAGCAGTCGGAACACTGAAGCTTTCTTT.

The chain combines TRBV6-5 with TRBJ2-7; D unclear. This CDR3 is 13 amino acids long. Trimming cost V 2 bases and J 9 bases, with 14 bases left between them. Germline CDR1 reads MNHEY; CDR2 reads SVGAGI. The CDR3 protein is CASSYNEVQSQYF. Written as DNA, the CDR3 is TGTGCCAGCAGTTACAATGAGGTGCAGTCGCAGTACTTC.

This chain joins TRBV21-1 and TRBJ2-1; the table's D call of TRBD2 was not tested on the DNA. TRBV21-1 is marked as a pseudogene. The CDR3 contains 15 residues. The CDR3 DNA reads TGTGCCAGCAGCAACATTCGGCTAGTTGGCAATGAGCAGTTCTTC. This gives the protein CASSNIRLVGNEQFF.

J is TRBJ2-1 and V is TRBV3-1 (or the pseudogene TRBV3-2), with D perhaps TRBD2 (5 bases). Looked up from germline, CDR1 is LGHDT and CDR2 is YNNKEL (reference sequence). The CDR3 extends over 14 amino acids. The V and J ends lost 2 bases and 7 bases respectively, with 12 bases between them. The CDR3 loop is CASSQKSSGNEQFF. CDR3 DNA: TGTGCCAGCAGCCAAAAATCGAGCGGTAATGAGCAGTTCTTC.

The V and J genes are TRBV7-9 and TRBJ1-1, with 8 bases fitting TRBD1. This CDR3 has 13 amino acids. Trimming at V came to 5 bases and at J to 3 bases, leaving 2 bases not matched to a gene. Germline CDR1 SEHNR, CDR2 FQNEAQ (reference sequence). In DNA form, the CDR3 reads TGTGCCAGCAGCACGACAGGGGACACTGAAGCTTTCTTT. This sequence encodes CASSTTGDTEAFF. Using reference TRBV7-9 and TRBJ1-1 for the parts outside the CDR3, the full variable domain is DTGVSQNPRHKITKRGQNVTFRCDPISEHNRLYWYRQTLGQGPEFLTYFQNEAQLEKSRLLSDRFSAERPKGSFSTLEIQRTEQGDSAMYLCASSTTGDTEAFFGQGTRLTVV.

The genes are TRBV9 and TRBJ1-1, with a weak D call TRBD1 (6 bases). Per the germline V gene, CDR1 is SGDLS and CDR2 is YYNGEE. V was trimmed by 0 bases and J by 1 base, leaving 16 bases between them. The CDR3 consists of 17 residues. CDR3 nucleotide sequence: TGTGCCAGCAGCGTAGGGGTCAGGGGCCCTAAGAACACTGAAGCTTTCTTT. This sequence encodes CASSVGVRGPKNTEAFF. Full variable domain (missing parts from reference TRBV9 and TRBJ1-1): DSGVTQTPKHLITATGQRVTLRCSPRSGDLSVYWYQQSLDQGLQFLIQYYNGEERAKGNILERFSAQQFPDLHSELNLSSLELGDSALYFCASSVGVRGPKNTEAFFGQGTRLTVV.

This clone was counted once. CDR3 nucleotides: TGTGCCATCAGTGAGTCTGCGGGAGGATTTAATGAGCAGTTCTTC. This encodes CAISESAGGFNEQFF. V and J are TRBV10-3 and TRBJ2-1, with 8 bases aligning to TRBD2. The V segment lost 0 bases and the J segment 7 bases; nucleotides outside the gene matches: 5. Germline loops: CDR1 ENHRY, CDR2 SYGVKD. The CDR3 has 15 residues.

The chain recombines TRBV7-3 with TRBJ2-3; 9 bases fit TRBD2. V dropped 4 bases and J dropped 3; count of bases not matched to a gene: 8. This CDR3 is built from 16 residues. Germline CDR1 and CDR2: SGHTA and FQGTGA. The CDR3 here is CASSSRASGKTDTQYF. In nucleotides, the CDR3 is TGTGCCAGCAGCTCTCGGGCTAGCGGGAAGACAGATACGCAGTATTTT.

The rearrangement links TRBV5-1 to TRBJ1-4, with D possibly matching TRBD1 (6 bases). With 2 bases removed from V and 3 bases from J, the gap between germline ends came to 11 bases. Per germline, CDR1 SGHRS and CDR2 YFSETQ. This CDR3 is 15 amino acids long. The CDR3 protein is CASSFQGQPNEKLFF. The CDR3 nucleotides are TGCGCCAGCAGCTTCCAAGGACAGCCTAATGAAAAACTGTTTTTT.

The chain is built from TRBV13 and TRBJ2-5; 7 nucleotides line up with TRBD1. The CDR3 runs 14 residues. With 5 bases clipped from V and 7 bases from J, the junction kept 10 bases outside the gene matches. CDR1 is PRHDT, CDR2 FYEKMQ, per germline (reference sequence). CDR3 protein: CASSPGDSGWTQYF. The CDR3 DNA is TGTGCCAGCAGCCCCGGGGACAGCGGCTGGACCCAGTACTTC.

CDR3 protein: CASRWGRETEAFF. CDR3 coding DNA: TGTGCCAGCCGGTGGGGCCGAGAGACTGAAGCTTTCTTT. The V gene is TRBV19, the J gene TRBJ1-1; D perhaps matches TRBD1 (5 bases). The V end lost 9 bases, the J end lost 5 bases, and 16 bases lay between the germline ends. This CDR3 is built from 13 residues. The germline CDR1 and CDR2 sequences are LNHDA and SQIVND (reference sequence).

The chain is built from TRBV5-1 and TRBJ1-2; the D is unclear. The germline CDR1 and CDR2 sequences are SGHRS and YFSETQ. The V gene lost 2 bases and the J gene lost 5 bases, with 16 bases spanning the gap. The CDR3 covers 15 residues. The CDR3 spells CASSLSDAGWYGYTF. CDR3 nucleotide sequence: TGCGCCAGCAGCTTATCGGACGCGGGCTGGTATGGCTACACCTTC.